These 8 T cell receptor beta chains came from one sample sequenced in a study of shared clonotypes between healthy human individuals. This table comes from immunoSEQ multiplex PCR, and its TCRdb copy is limited to in-frame clones, with some not included. The table includes about 820,000 clones, about 91% detected once. The naive CD8 fraction comprised CD45RO-negative cells positively selected for CCR7 and excluded terminally differentiated effector memory CD45RA+ cells. Sample: naive CD8+ T cells sorted from blood. The receptors here all came from a man aged 25-45 years in good health.

V and J are TRBV10-2 and TRBJ2-7, with D perhaps matching TRBD2 (5 bases). V dropped 8 bases and J dropped 1 base, with 12 bases sitting between them. Per the germline V gene, CDR1 is WSHSY and CDR2 is SAAADI. The CDR3 runs 13 residues. The CDR3 sequence is CASSVALSYEQYF. The CDR3 DNA reads as TGCGCCAGCTCTGTAGCGCTTTCCTACGAGCAGTACTTC.

J is TRBJ2-7 and V is TRBV7-2; either TRBD1 or TRBD2 may supply D (5 bases each). The germline V and J ends were trimmed by 5 bases and 1 base, with 18 bases remaining between them. Germline CDR1 SGHTA, CDR2 FQGNSA. This CDR3 spans 16 amino acids. In DNA, the CDR3 is TGTGCCAGCAGCCCTAGGGTCGGGACGGGATCCTACGAGCAGTACTTC. Protein: CASSPRVGTGSYEQYF.

The CDR3 protein is CATSREVTEQETQYF. CDR3 sequence (DNA): TGTGCCACCAGCAGAGAGGTCACAGAGCAAGAGACCCAGTACTTC. The chain couples TRBV15 to TRBJ2-5; D not resolved. From germline, CDR1 is LNHNV and CDR2 YYDKDF (reference sequence). The V end was cut by 0 bases, the J end by 2 bases, with 10 bases between. The CDR3 is 15 residues long.

The chain combines TRBV18 with TRBJ2-7; the D gene could be TRBD1 or TRBD2 (5 bases each). Per germline, CDR1 KGHSH and CDR2 LQKENI. CDR3 length equals 13 residues. V shed 2 bases and J shed 7 bases, with 12 bases lying between them. This chain's CDR3 is CASSPEVGVEQYF. DNA for the CDR3: TGTGCCAGCTCACCAGAGGTGGGGGTTGAGCAGTACTTC.

J is TRBJ2-3 and V is TRBV11-2, with a weak D call TRBD2 (6 bases). V lost 0 bases to trimming and J lost 2 bases, with 12 bases between them. Germline lookup yields CDR1 SGHAT and CDR2 FQNNGV. The CDR3 totals 16 residues. The CDR3 DNA follows: TGTGCCAGCAGCTTAGATGAAGTAGCGGCCACAGATACGCAGTATTTT. Translated, it gives CASSLDEVAATDTQYF. The full variable domain, its missing parts supplied by reference TRBV11-2 and TRBJ2-3, is EAGVAQSPRYKIIEKRQSVAFWCNPISGHATLYWYQQILGQGPKLLIQFQNNGVVDDSQLPKDRFSAERLKGVDSTLKIQPAKLEDSAVYLCASSLDEVAATDTQYFGPGTRLTVL.

Comments on this clone: One end of the junction is discordant with germline, which a read error may explain. The V call is TRBV7-9, the J call TRBJ1-1; 10 bases fit TRBD1. Germline V gene data show CDR1 as SEHNR and CDR2 as FQNEAQ (reference sequence). The CDR3 spans 14 residues. CDR3 sequence (DNA): TGTGCCAGCAGTTCAGGGACAGGGGCTGGTGAAGCTTCCTTT. It translates to CASSSGTGAGEASF.

CDR3 coding DNA: TGTGCCAGCAGCCTTTTGACTAGTTCGGCAGATACGCAGTATTTT. Its translation is CASSLLTSSADTQYF. The rearrangement joins TRBV7-6 to TRBJ2-3; tentative D call: TRBD2 (6 bases). The CDR3 has 15 residues. Germline loops: CDR1 SGHVS, CDR2 FNYEAQ. V was pared by 5 bases and J by 4 bases, with 16 bases between.

The chain links TRBV9 to TRBJ2-5, with D possibly being TRBD1 (6 bases). V lost 2 bases, J lost 7 bases, and 15 bases lay in between. This CDR3 is built from 14 residues. Germline V CDR1 and CDR2: SGDLS, YYNGEE. The CDR3 sequence: CASSVQGIEGTQYF. The CDR3 DNA reads as TGTGCCAGCAGCGTTCAGGGGATCGAGGGGACCCAGTACTTC.